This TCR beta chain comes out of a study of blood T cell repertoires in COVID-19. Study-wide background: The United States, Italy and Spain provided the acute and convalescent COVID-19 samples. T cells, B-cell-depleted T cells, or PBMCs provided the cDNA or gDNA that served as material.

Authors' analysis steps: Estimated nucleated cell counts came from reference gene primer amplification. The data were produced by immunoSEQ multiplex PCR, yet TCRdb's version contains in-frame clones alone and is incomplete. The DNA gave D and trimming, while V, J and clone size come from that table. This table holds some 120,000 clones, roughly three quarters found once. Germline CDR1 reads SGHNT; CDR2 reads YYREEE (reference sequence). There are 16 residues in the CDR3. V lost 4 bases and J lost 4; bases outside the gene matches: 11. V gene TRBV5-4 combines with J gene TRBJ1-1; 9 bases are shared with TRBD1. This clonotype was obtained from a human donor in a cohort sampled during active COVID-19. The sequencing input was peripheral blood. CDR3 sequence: CASSPGTGIGGTEAFF. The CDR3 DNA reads TGTGCCAGCAGCCCCGGGACAGGGATAGGTGGCACTGAAGCTTTCTTT.